The sequence of this T cell receptor beta chain was determined in a study of human T cells and chemical hapten exposure. This CDR3 region has 15 residues. The ends were cut back, 6 bases at V and 2 bases at J, with 15 bases in the middle. The germline V gene has CDR1 LGHNA and CDR2 YNFKEQ. Sample time point: patch test 2, 6 weeks after DPC sensitization. Treatment given: therapeutic diphenylcyclopropenone sensitization with weekly scalp DPC. This clonotype was detected many times. Authors' processing steps: TCR counts had a median of about 100,000 per sample and spanned roughly 23,224 to 750,000. TCRdb passed the RACE reads through MiXCR, listing each CDR3 protein once. What appears here as the V and J calls and clone size reflects TCRdb's work, not the paper's. The sample has 110,000 or so distinct CDR3 sequences; 9.2% are singletons.

The chain joins TRBV4-2 to TRBJ2-3; perhaps TRBD2 as D (6 bases). The source is a woman aged 40 to 50 with alopecia areata. Some clones in this sample may be carry-over from other donors' samples. The starting material was whole blood, obtained in connection with sensitization to the hapten diphenylcyclopropenone (DPC). The CDR3 DNA follows: TGTGCCAGCAGTCGGGTGGCGGGGTTCACAGATACGCAGTATTTT. Residues: CASSRVAGFTDTQYF.